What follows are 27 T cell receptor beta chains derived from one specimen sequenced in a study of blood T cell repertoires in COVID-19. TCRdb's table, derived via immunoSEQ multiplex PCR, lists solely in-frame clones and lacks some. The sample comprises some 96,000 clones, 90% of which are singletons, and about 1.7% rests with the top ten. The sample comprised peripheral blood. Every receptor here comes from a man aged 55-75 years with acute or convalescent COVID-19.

As DNA, the CDR3 is TGTGCCAGCAGCCGACAGGGAGGCACAGATACGCAGTATTTT. This codes for CASSRQGGTDTQYF. The chain combines TRBV11-1 with TRBJ2-3; TRBD1 aligns across 7 bases. CDR1 is SGHAT and CDR2 is FQDESV in the germline V gene (reference sequence). CDR3 length: 14 amino acids. J lost 1 base, V lost 5 bases, and 3 bases had no gene match.

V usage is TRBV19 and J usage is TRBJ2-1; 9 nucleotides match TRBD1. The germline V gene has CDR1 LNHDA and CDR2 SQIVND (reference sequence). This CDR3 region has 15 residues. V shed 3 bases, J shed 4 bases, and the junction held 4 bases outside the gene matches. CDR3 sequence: CASSITGQGYNEQFF. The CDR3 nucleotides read TGTGCCAGTAGTATTACGGGACAGGGATACAATGAGCAGTTCTTC. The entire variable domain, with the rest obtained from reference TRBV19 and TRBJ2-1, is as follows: DGGITQSPKYLFRKEGQNVTLSCEQNLNHDAMYWYRQDPGQGLRLIYYSQIVNDFQKGDIAEGYSVSREKKESFPLTVTSAQKNPTAFYLCASSITGQGYNEQFFGPGTRLTVL.

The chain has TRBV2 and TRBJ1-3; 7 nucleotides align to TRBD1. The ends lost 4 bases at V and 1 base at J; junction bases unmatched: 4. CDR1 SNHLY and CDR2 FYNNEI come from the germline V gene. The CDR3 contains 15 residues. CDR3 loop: CASSVRQGSGNTIYF. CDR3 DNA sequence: TGTGCCAGCAGTGTAAGACAGGGTTCTGGAAACACCATATATTTT.

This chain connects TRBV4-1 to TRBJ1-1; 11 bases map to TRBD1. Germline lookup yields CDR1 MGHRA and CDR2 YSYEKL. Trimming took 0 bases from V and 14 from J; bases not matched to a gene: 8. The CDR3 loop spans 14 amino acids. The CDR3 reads CASSQEDVGTGGFF. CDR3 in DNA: TGCGCCAGCAGCCAAGAAGATGTCGGGACAGGGGGGTTCTTT.

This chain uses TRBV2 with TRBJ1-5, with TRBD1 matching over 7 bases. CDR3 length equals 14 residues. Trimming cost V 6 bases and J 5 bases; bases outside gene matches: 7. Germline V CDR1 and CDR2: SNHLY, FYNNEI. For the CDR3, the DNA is TGTGCCAGCAGCCTGGACAGGAAAGATCAGCCCCAGCATTTT. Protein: CASSLDRKDQPQHF.

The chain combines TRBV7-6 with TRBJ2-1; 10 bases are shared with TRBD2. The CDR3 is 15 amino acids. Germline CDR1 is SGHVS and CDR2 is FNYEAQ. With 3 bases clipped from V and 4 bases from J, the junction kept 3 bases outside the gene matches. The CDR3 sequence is CASSFGLAVYNEQFF. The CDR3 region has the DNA TGTGCCAGCAGCTTCGGACTAGCGGTATACAATGAGCAGTTCTTC.

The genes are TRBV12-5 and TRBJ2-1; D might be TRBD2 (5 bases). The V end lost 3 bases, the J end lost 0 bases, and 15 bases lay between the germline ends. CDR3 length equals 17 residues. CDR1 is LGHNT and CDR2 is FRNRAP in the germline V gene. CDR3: CASGFMPGSSSYNEQFF. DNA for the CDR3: TGTGCTAGTGGTTTTATGCCGGGGTCGAGCTCCTACAATGAGCAGTTCTTC.

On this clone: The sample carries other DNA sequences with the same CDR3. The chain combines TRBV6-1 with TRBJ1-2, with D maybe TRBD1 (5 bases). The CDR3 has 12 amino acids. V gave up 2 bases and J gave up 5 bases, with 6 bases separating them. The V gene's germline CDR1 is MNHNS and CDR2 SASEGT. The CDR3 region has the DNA TGTGCCAGCAGTGAACAGGGTTATGGCTACACCTTC. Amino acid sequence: CASSEQGYGYTF.

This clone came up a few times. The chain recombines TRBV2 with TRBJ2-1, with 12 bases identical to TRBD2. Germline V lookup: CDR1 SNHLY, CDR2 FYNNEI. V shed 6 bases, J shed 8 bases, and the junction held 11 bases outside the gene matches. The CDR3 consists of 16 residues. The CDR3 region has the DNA TGTGCCAGCAGGCCTAGCGGGGGGGCTGGGGACGATGAGCAGTTCTTC. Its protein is CASRPSGGAGDDEQFF.

CDR3 in amino acids: CASSFRDTQYF. CDR3 DNA sequence: TGTGCCAGCAGCTTTAGAGATACGCAGTATTTT. The rearrangement joins TRBV7-2 to TRBJ2-3; no reliable D call. V dropped 3 bases and J dropped 5 bases, with 3 bases sitting between them. CDR1 is SGHTA, CDR2 FQGNSA, per germline. There are 11 residues in the CDR3.

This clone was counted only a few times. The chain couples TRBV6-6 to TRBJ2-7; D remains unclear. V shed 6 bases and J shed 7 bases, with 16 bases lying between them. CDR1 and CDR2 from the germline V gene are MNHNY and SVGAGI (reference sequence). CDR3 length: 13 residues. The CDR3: CASSPTGSTEQYV. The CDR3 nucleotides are TGTGCCAGCAGCCCGACCGGATCGACAGAGCAGTACGTC.

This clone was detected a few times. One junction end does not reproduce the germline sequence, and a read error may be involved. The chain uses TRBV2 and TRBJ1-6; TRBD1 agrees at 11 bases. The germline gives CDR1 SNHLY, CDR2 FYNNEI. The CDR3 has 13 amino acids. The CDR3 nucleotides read TGTGCCAGCAGGGACGGACAGGGGGCGGTTGATTCCTTT. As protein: CASRDGQGAVDSF.

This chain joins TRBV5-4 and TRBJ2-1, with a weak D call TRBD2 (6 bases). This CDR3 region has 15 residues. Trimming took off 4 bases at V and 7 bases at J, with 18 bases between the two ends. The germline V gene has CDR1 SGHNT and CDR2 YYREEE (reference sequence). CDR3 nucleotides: TGTGCCAGCAGCCCCCCGGGCGGGGTGGGAAATGAGCAGTTCTTC. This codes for CASSPPGGVGNEQFF. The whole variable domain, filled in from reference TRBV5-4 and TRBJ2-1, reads ETGVTQSPTHLIKTRGQQVTLRCSSQSGHNTVSWYQQALGQGPQFIFQYYREEENGRGNFPPRFSGLQFPNYSSELNVNALELDDSALYLCASSPPGGVGNEQFFGPGTRLTVL.

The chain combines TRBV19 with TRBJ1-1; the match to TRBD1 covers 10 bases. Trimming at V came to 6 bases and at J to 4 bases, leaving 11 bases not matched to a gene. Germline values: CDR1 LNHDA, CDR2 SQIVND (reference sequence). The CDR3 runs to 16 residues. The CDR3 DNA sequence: TGTGCCAGTAGCTCCGGGACAGGGGCGTTAGGCACTGAAGCTTTCTTT. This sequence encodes CASSSGTGALGTEAFF. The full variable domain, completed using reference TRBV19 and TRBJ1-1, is DGGITQSPKYLFRKEGQNVTLSCEQNLNHDAMYWYRQDPGQGLRLIYYSQIVNDFQKGDIAEGYSVSREKKESFPLTVTSAQKNPTAFYLCASSSGTGALGTEAFFGQGTRLTVV.

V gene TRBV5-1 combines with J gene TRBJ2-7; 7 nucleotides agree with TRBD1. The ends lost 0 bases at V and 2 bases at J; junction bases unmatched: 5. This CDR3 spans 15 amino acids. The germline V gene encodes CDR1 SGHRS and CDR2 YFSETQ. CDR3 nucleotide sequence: TGCGCCAGCAGCTTGGGGGACAGTTTGGCCTACGAGCAGTACTTC. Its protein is CASSLGDSLAYEQYF. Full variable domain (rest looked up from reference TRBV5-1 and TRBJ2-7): KAGVTQTPRYLIKTRGQQVTLSCSPISGHRSVSWYQQTPGQGLQFLFEYFSETQRNKGNFPGRFSGRQFSNSRSEMNVSTLELGDSALYLCASSLGDSLAYEQYFGPGTRLTVT.

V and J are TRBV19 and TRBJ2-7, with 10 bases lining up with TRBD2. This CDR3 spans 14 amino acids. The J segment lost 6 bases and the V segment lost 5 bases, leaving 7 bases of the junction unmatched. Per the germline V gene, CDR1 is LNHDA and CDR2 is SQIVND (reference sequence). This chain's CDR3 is CASSWLAGVGEQYF. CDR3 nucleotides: TGTGCCAGTAGTTGGCTAGCGGGGGTCGGCGAGCAGTACTTC.

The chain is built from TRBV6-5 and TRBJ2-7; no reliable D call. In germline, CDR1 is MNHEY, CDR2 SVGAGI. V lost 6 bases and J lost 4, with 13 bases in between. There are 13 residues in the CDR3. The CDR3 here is CASRQTSSYEQYV. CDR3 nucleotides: TGTGCCAGCAGACAAACCTCCAGTTACGAGCAGTACGTC.

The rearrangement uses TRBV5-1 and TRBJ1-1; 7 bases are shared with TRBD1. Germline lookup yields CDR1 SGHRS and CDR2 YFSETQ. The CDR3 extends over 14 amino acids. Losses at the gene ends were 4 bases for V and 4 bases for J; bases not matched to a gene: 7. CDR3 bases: TGCGCCAGCAGCCAACAGGGGATGGGCACTGAAGCTTTCTTT. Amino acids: CASSQQGMGTEAFF.

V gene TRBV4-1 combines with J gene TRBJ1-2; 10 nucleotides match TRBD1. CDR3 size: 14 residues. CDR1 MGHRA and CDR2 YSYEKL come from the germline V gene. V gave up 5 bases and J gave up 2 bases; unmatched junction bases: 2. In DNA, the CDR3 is TGCGCCAGCAGCGGGACAGGGGCAAACTATGGCTACACCTTC. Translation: CASSGTGANYGYTF.

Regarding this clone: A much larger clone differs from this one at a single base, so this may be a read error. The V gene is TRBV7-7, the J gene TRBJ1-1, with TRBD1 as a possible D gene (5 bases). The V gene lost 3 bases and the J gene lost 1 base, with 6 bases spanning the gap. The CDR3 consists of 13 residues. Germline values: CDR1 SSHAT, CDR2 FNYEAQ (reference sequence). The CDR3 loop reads CASSLDKNTEAFF. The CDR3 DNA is TGTGCCAGCAGCTTGGACAAGAACACTGAAGCTTTCTTT. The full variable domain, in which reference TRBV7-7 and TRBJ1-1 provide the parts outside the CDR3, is GAGVSQSPRYKVTKRGQDVTLRCDPISSHATLYWYQQALGQGPEFLTYFNYEAQPDKSGLPSDRFSAERPEGSISTLTIQRTEQRDSAMYRCASSLDKNTEAFFGQGTRLTVV.

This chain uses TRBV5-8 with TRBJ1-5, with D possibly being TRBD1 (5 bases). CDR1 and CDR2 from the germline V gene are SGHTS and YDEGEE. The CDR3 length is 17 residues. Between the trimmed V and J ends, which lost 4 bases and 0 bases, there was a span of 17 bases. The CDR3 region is CASSPGATSYSNQPQHF. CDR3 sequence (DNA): TGTGCCAGCAGCCCTGGGGCCACCTCCTATAGCAATCAGCCCCAGCATTTT.

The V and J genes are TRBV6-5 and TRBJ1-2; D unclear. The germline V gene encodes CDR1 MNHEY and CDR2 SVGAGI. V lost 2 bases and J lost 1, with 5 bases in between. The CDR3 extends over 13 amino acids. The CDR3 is CASSYGRNYGYTF. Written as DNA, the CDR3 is TGTGCCAGCAGTTACGGCCGTAACTATGGCTACACCTTC.

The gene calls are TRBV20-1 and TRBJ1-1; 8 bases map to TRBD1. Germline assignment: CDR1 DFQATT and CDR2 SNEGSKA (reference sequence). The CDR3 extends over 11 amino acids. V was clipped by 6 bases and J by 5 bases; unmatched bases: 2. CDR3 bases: TGCAGTGCAACAGGGGGTACTGAAGCTTTCTTT. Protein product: CSATGGTEAFF.

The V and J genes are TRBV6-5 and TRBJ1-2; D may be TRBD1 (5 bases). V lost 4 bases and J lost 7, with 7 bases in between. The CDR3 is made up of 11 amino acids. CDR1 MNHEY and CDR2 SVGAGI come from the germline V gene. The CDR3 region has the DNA TGTGCCAGCAGTTCGGGGGGTGGCTACACCTTC. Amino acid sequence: CASSSGGGYTF.

In nucleotides, the CDR3 is TGCGCCAGCAGTGATGCGGGGGCCTACAATGAGCAGTTCTTC. Its translation is CASSDAGAYNEQFF. V gene TRBV10-1 combines with J gene TRBJ2-1; 7 positions match TRBD2. Germline-derived CDR1 and CDR2 are WNHNN and SYGVQD (reference sequence). The junction had 1 base not matched to a gene; V was cut back by 3 bases and J by 2 bases. The CDR3 totals 14 residues.

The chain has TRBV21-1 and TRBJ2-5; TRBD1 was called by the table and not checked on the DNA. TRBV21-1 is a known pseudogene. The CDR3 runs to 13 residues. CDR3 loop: CASSRGQQETQYF. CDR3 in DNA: TGTGCCAGCAGTAGGGGACAGCAAGAGACCCAGTACTTC.

The CDR3 coding sequence is TGTGCCAGCAGAAGGGACAACTACGAGCAGTACTTC. The encoded protein is CASRRDNYEQYF. The chain carries TRBV12-3 or TRBV12-4 and TRBJ2-7; a possible D gene is TRBD1 (6 bases). With 6 bases removed from V and 3 bases from J, the gap between germline ends came to 9 bases. This CDR3 is 12 amino acids long.